This TCR beta chain was identified in a study of CD8 T cells in ankylosing spondylitis. This CDR3 is 15 amino acids long. CDR1 SGHRS and CDR2 YFSETQ come from the germline V gene. With regard to this clonotype: A much more abundant neighbour one base away suggests this may be a read error.

Each CDR3 protein is one row after TCRdb ran MiXCR on the 5' RACE reads. Of about 160,000 distinct CDR3 sequences in the sample, about 17% were seen once. The TCR sequence derives from a male donor with ankylosing spondylitis or in good health (not recorded which). The sequencing input was blood, either unsorted or a sorted T cell fraction (not recorded which). The genes are TRBV5-1 and TRBJ2-7, with D perhaps TRBD2 (6 bases). DNA for the CDR3: TGCGCCAGCAGCCCCCAGAGTCAGGGAGGCTACGGGCAGTACTTC. Its protein product is CASSPQSQGGYGQYF.